A single sample gave rise to the 19 T cell receptor beta chains below, sequenced in a study of identifying expanded T cells in peripheral blood. This table comes from immunoSEQ multiplex PCR, and its TCRdb copy is limited to in-frame clones, with some not included. The sample holds more than 85,000 clones, 88% seen once. Material: blood. These receptors originate from a person aged 18-70 years in good health.

The rearrangement links TRBV15 to TRBJ2-5; 8 positions match TRBD2. CDR1 is LNHNV and CDR2 is YYDKDF in the germline V gene (reference sequence). Trimming at V came to 0 bases and at J to 3 bases, leaving 6 bases not matched to a gene. The CDR3 runs to 16 residues. The DNA of the CDR3 is TGTGCCACCAGCAGAGAGAGCGGGAGACCGGAAGAGACCCAGTACTTC. This sequence encodes CATSRESGRPEETQYF.

This chain links TRBV27 with TRBJ1-2; 8 bases are shared with TRBD1. With V trimmed by 2 bases and J by 5 bases, 4 bases remained unmatched. The CDR3 covers 14 residues. In germline, CDR1 is MNHEY, CDR2 SMNVEV (reference sequence). DNA for the CDR3: TGTGCCAGCAGTTTAGACAGGGGAGCTTATGGCTACACCTTC. Translation gives CASSLDRGAYGYTF.

The chain is built from TRBV12-2 and TRBJ2-7; the D call in the table, TRBD1, was not verified against the DNA. TRBV12-2 is a pseudogene segment. This CDR3 contains 10 residues. CDR3 sequence reads: CASTSLKQYF. The CDR3 bases are TGTGCAAGCACATCTTTGAAGCAGTACTTC.

The chain employs TRBV9 and TRBJ1-3, with D perhaps TRBD1 (5 bases). V was trimmed by 5 bases and J by 0 bases, leaving 9 bases between them. The CDR3 loop spans 14 amino acids. CDR1 SGDLS and CDR2 YYNGEE come from the germline V gene. CDR3 in amino acids: CASRPGLSGNTIYF. CDR3 coding DNA: TGTGCCAGCAGGCCAGGGCTCTCTGGAAACACCATATATTTT.

V and J are TRBV5-4 and TRBJ1-4, with 7 positions matching TRBD1. Unmatched junction bases numbered 7, after V lost 3 bases and J lost 5 bases. The CDR3 has 15 residues. The germline V gene encodes CDR1 SGHNT and CDR2 YYREEE (reference sequence). Here the CDR3 reads CASSSAGGLNEKLFF. The CDR3 coding sequence is TGTGCCAGCAGCTCCGCAGGGGGACTAAATGAAAAACTGTTTTTT.

The gene calls are TRBV29-1 and TRBJ1-1; 11 nucleotides line up with TRBD1. CDR1 is SQVTM, CDR2 ANQGSEA, per germline. The CDR3 is made up of 14 amino acids. The V gene end was trimmed by 4 bases and the J gene end by 4 bases; junction bases not matched to a gene: 5. CDR3 coding DNA: TGCAGCGTTGGTCGGACAGGGGGCCGCACTGAAGCTTTCTTT. Protein: CSVGRTGGRTEAFF.

The V gene is TRBV5-1, the J gene TRBJ2-3; D not resolved. From germline, CDR1 is SGHRS and CDR2 YFSETQ. V shed 2 bases and J shed 0 bases, with 4 bases lying between them. CDR3 size: 13 residues. CDR3 in amino acids: CASSFASTDTQYF. In DNA form, the CDR3 reads TGCGCCAGCAGCTTCGCCAGCACAGATACGCAGTATTTT. Full variable domain (outside the CDR3, taken from reference TRBV5-1 and TRBJ2-3): KAGVTQTPRYLIKTRGQQVTLSCSPISGHRSVSWYQQTPGQGLQFLFEYFSETQRNKGNFPGRFSGRQFSNSRSEMNVSTLELGDSALYLCASSFASTDTQYFGPGTRLTVL.

This chain connects TRBV7-8 to TRBJ2-2; D not certain. Germline V gives CDR1 SGHVS, CDR2 FQNEAQ. This CDR3 is 12 amino acids long. V was clipped by 5 bases and J by 3 bases, with 4 bases between them. This CDR3 reads CASSTYTGELFF. CDR3 DNA: TGTGCCAGCAGCACCTACACCGGGGAGCTGTTTTTT.

The V and J genes are TRBV12-5 and TRBJ2-5; tentative D call: TRBD2 (5 bases). V was cut by 9 bases and J by 5 bases, with 16 bases left in between. The CDR3 has 13 residues. CDR1 is LGHNT and CDR2 is FRNRAP in the germline V gene. The CDR3: CASGELGGETQYF. For the CDR3, the DNA is TGTGCTAGCGGGGAGTTGGGCGGGGAGACCCAGTACTTC.

V and J are TRBV29-1 and TRBJ2-2, with unresolved D. Germline CDR1 is SQVTM and CDR2 is ANQGSEA. Trimming removed 2 bases from V and 8 bases from J, with 12 bases in between. This CDR3 region has 13 residues. The CDR3, as DNA: TGCAGCGTTGAATCGGCAGGTTTTGGGGAGCTGTTTTTT. It translates to CSVESAGFGELFF.

V is TRBV10-3 and J is TRBJ2-7, with D unresolved. CDR1 and CDR2 from the germline V gene are ENHRY and SYGVKD. V was cut by 3 bases and J by 2 bases, with 8 bases left in between. There are 13 residues in the CDR3. The CDR3 is CAISDPPAYEQYF. DNA of the CDR3: TGTGCCATCAGTGATCCGCCCGCCTACGAGCAGTACTTC.

V usage is TRBV28 and J usage is TRBJ1-5; TRBD1 agrees at 8 bases. CDR1 is MDHEN and CDR2 is SYDVKM in the germline V gene. This CDR3 has 15 amino acids. Germline trimming cut 8 bases from V and 10 bases from J; bases unmatched to any gene: 16. The CDR3: CASSIGGTGHVPQHF. Written as DNA, the CDR3 is TGTGCCAGCTCCATTGGCGGGACAGGCCACGTACCCCAGCATTTT.

The gene calls are TRBV14 and TRBJ1-2; TRBD1 is a possible D gene (6 bases). V was trimmed by 2 bases and J by 3 bases, leaving 13 bases between them. The CDR3 is 15 amino acids. Germline V gene sequence: CDR1 SGHDN, CDR2 FVKESK. For the CDR3, the DNA is TGTGCCAGCAGCCAACTACAGGGAATGGACTATGGCTACACCTTC. Encoded protein: CASSQLQGMDYGYTF.

The rearrangement joins TRBV28 to TRBJ2-3, with 7 bases lining up with TRBD1. The length of the CDR3 is 17 residues. Trimming removed 6 bases from V and 2 bases from J; junction bases left unmatched: 14. Germline loops: CDR1 MDHEN, CDR2 SYDVKM. The CDR3 loop reads CASRQGYKSRFTDTQYF. The CDR3 bases are TGTGCCAGCAGACAGGGGTACAAATCACGATTCACAGATACGCAGTATTTT.

The count of this clone is one. The chain links TRBV2 to TRBJ2-3, with a possible D match to TRBD2 (5 bases). This CDR3 is built from 15 residues. The germline V gene has CDR1 SNHLY and CDR2 FYNNEI. V shed 5 bases and J shed 4 bases, with 16 bases lying between them. DNA for the CDR3: TGTGCCAGCAGTTCAACTAGAACAAGAGCAGATACGCAGTATTTT. This sequence encodes CASSSTRTRADTQYF.

The chain employs TRBV19 and TRBJ1-2; TRBD1 matches 7 bases. V shed 4 bases and J 3 bases; nucleotides not matched to a gene: 5. CDR1 and CDR2 from the germline V gene are LNHDA and SQIVND (reference sequence). The CDR3 totals 14 residues. The CDR3 region has the DNA TGTGCCAGTAGTACCCCCGGGACAGACTATGGCTACACCTTC. Its translation: CASSTPGTDYGYTF.

As for this clone: The junction and the germline gene differ at one end; a read error may be behind it. The CDR3 bases are TGTACCAGCAGCTTGCGGACTAGCGGGGGGGAAGAGACCCAGTACTTC. Amino acids: CTSSLRTSGGEETQYF. This chain links TRBV5-4 with TRBJ2-5, with 15 bases that match TRBD2. CDR1 and CDR2 from the germline V gene are SGHNT and YYREEE (reference sequence). This CDR3 has 16 residues.

This clone appeared a single time. The gene calls are TRBV23-1 and TRBJ2-6; D is unresolved. TRBV23-1 carries the ORF label, with uncertain function. V dropped 5 bases and J dropped 5 bases, with 22 bases sitting between them. The CDR3 runs to 18 residues. The CDR3: CASSGLFTQQSRANVLTF. As DNA, the CDR3 is TGCGCCAGCAGTGGTCTTTTTACGCAACAAAGTCGGGCCAACGTCCTGACTTTC.

V and J are TRBV7-3 and TRBJ2-1; D remains unclear. The CDR3 length is 13 residues. The germline CDR1 and CDR2 sequences are SGHTA and FQGTGA. V dropped 4 bases and J dropped 0 bases, with 4 bases sitting between them. CDR3 in DNA: TGTGCCAGCAGCTCGACCTCCTACAATGAGCAGTTCTTC. It translates to CASSSTSYNEQFF.